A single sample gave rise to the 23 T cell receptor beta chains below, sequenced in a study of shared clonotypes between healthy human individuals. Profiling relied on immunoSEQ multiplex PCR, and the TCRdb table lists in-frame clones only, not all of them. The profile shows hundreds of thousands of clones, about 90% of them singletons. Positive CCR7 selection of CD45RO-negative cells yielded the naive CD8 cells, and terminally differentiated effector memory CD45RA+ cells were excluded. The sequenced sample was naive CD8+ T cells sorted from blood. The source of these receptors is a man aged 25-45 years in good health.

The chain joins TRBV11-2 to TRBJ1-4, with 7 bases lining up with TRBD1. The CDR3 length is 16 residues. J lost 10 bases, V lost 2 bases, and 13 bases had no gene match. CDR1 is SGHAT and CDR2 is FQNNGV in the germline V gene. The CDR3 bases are TGTGCCAGCAGCTTAACCGAACCCGGACAGGCGGGAAAACTGTTTTTT. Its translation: CASSLTEPGQAGKLFF. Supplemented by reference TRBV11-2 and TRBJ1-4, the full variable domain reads EAGVAQSPRYKIIEKRQSVAFWCNPISGHATLYWYQQILGQGPKLLIQFQNNGVVDDSQLPKDRFSAERLKGVDSTLKIQPAKLEDSAVYLCASSLTEPGQAGKLFFGSGTQLSVL.

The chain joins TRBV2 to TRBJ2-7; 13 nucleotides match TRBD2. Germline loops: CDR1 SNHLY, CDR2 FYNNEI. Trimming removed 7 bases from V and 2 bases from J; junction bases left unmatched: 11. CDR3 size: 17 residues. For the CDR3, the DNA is TGTGCCAGCATATGGGATCCGGGACTAGCGGGGACCTACGAGCAGTACTTC. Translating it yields CASIWDPGLAGTYEQYF.

Here the CDR3 DNA reads TGTGCCAGCAGCTTAGCAGTACTAGCGGGGACATACGAGCAGTACTTC. Protein product: CASSLAVLAGTYEQYF. The V and J genes are TRBV7-9 and TRBJ2-7, with 10 bases that match TRBD2. CDR3 length equals 16 residues. Germline lookup yields CDR1 SEHNR and CDR2 FQNEAQ (reference sequence). V lost 0 bases and J lost 4; bases outside the gene matches: 6.

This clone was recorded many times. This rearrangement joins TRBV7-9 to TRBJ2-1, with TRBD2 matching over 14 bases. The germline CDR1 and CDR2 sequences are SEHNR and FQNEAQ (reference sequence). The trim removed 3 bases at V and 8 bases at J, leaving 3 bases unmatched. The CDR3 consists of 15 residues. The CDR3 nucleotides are TGTGCCAGCAGCTTTCCGACTAGCGGGAGGGATGAGCAGTTCTTC. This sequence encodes CASSFPTSGRDEQFF. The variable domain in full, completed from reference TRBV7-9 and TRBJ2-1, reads DTGVSQNPRHKITKRGQNVTFRCDPISEHNRLYWYRQTLGQGPEFLTYFQNEAQLEKSRLLSDRFSAERPKGSFSTLEIQRTEQGDSAMYLCASSFPTSGRDEQFFGPGTRLTVL.

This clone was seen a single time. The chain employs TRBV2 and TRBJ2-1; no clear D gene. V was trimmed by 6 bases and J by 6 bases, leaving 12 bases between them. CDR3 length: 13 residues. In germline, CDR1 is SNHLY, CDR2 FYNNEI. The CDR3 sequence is CASRDQAFNEQFF. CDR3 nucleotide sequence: TGTGCCAGCAGAGATCAGGCTTTCAATGAGCAGTTCTTC. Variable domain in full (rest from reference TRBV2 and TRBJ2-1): EPEVTQTPSHQVTQMGQEVILRCVPISNHLYFYWYRQILGQKVEFLVSFYNNEISEKSEIFDDQFSVERPDGSNFTLKIRSTKLEDSAMYFCASRDQAFNEQFFGPGTRLTVL.

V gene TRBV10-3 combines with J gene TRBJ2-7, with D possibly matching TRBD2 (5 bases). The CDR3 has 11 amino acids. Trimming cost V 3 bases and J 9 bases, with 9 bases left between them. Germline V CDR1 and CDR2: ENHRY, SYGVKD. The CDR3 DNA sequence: TGTGCCATCAGTGACCTCGGAGGGCAGTACTTC. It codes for CAISDLGGQYF.

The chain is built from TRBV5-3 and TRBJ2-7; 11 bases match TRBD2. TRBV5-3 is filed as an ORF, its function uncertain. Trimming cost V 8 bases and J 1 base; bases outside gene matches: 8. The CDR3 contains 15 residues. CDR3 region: CASSELAGESYEQYF. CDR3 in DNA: TGTGCCAGCAGTGAACTAGCGGGAGAGTCCTACGAGCAGTACTTC.

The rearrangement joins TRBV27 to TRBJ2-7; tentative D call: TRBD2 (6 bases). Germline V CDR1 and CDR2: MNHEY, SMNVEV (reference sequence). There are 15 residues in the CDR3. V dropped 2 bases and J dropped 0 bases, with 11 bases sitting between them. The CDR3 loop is CASSLRRDLSYEQYF. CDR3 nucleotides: TGTGCCAGCAGTTTAAGGCGGGACCTCTCCTACGAGCAGTACTTC.

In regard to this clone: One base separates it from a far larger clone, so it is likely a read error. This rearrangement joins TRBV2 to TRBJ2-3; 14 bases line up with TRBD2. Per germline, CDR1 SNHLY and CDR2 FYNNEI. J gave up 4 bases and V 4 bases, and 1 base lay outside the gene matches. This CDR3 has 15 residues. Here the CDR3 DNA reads TGTGCCAGCAGTGGACTAGCGGGAGGGCCAGATACGCAGTATTTT. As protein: CASSGLAGGPDTQYF.

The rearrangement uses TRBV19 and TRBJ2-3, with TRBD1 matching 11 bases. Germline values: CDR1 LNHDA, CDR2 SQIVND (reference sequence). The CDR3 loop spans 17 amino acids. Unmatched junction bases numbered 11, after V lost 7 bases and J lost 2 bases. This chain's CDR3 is CASTHPDRGRVTDTQYF. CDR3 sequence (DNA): TGTGCCAGTACCCACCCGGACAGGGGGCGAGTCACAGATACGCAGTATTTT. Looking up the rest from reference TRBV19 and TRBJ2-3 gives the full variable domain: DGGITQSPKYLFRKEGQNVTLSCEQNLNHDAMYWYRQDPGQGLRLIYYSQIVNDFQKGDIAEGYSVSREKKESFPLTVTSAQKNPTAFYLCASTHPDRGRVTDTQYFGPGTRLTVL.

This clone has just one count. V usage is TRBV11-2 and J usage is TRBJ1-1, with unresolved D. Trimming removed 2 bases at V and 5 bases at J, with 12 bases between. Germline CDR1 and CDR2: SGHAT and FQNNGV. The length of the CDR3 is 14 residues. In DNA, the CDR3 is TGTGCCAGCAGCTTACCCCTCGCGGGGACTGAAGCTTTCTTT. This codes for CASSLPLAGTEAFF.

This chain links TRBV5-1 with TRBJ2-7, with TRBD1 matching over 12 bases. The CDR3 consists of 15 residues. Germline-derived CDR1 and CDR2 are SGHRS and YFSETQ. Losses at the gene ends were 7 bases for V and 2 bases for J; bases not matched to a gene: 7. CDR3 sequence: CASGGGTGGTYEQYF. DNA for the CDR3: TGCGCCAGCGGAGGTGGGACAGGGGGCACCTACGAGCAGTACTTC.

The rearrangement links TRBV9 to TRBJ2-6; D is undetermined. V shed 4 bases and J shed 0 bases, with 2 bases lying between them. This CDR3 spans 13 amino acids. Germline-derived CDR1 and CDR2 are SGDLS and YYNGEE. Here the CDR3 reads CASSFSGANVLTF. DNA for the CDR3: TGTGCCAGCAGCTTCTCTGGGGCCAACGTCCTGACTTTC. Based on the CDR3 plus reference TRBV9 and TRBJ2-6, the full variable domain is DSGVTQTPKHLITATGQRVTLRCSPRSGDLSVYWYQQSLDQGLQFLIQYYNGEERAKGNILERFSAQQFPDLHSELNLSSLELGDSALYFCASSFSGANVLTFGAGSRLTVL.

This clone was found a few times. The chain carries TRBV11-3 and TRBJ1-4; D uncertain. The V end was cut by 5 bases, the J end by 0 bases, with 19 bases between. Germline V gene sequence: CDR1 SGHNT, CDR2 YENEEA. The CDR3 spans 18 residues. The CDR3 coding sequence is TGTGCCAGCAGCGCCTGTACAAGGAAATTCGCAACTAATGAAAAACTGTTTTTT. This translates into CASSACTRKFATNEKLFF. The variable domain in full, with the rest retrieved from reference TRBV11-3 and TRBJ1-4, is EAGVVQSPRYKIIEKKQPVAFWCNPISGHNTLYWYLQNLGQGPELLIRYENEEAVDDSQLPKDRFSAERLKGVDSTLKIQPAELGDSAVYLCASSACTRKFATNEKLFFGSGTQLSVL.

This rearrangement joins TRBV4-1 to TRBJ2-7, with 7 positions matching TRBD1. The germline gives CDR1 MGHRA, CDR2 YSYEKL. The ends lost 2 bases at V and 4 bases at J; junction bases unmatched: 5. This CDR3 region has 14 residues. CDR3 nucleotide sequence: TGCGCCAGCAGCCAAAACAGGGGAATGTACGAGCAGTACTTC. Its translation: CASSQNRGMYEQYF.

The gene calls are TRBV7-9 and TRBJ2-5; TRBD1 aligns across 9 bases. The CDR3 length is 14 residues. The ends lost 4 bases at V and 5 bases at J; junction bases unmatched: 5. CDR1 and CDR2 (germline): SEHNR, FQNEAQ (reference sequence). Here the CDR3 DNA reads TGTGCCAGCAGCTGGGGACAGGGTGGTGAGACCCAGTACTTC. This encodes CASSWGQGGETQYF.

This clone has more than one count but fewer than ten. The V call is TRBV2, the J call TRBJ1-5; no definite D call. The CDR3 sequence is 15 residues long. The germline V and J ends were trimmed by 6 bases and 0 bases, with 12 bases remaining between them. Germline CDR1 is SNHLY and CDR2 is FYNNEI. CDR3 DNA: TGTGCCAGCAGGAGGAGCTCCGATAGCAATCAGCCCCAGCATTTT. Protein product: CASRRSSDSNQPQHF.

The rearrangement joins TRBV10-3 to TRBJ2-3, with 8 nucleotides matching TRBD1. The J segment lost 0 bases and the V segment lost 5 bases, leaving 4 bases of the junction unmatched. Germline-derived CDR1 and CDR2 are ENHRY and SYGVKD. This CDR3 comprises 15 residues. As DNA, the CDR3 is TGTGCCATCAGTCCCCGGGACAGGAGCACAGATACGCAGTATTTT. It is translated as CAISPRDRSTDTQYF.

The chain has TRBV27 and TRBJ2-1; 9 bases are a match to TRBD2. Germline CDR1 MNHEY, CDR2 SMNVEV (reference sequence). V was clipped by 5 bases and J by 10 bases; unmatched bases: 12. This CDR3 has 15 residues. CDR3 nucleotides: TGTGCCAGCAGTCCCGGGGCGGGGGGGATTCGGGAGCAGTTCTTC. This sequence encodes CASSPGAGGIREQFF.

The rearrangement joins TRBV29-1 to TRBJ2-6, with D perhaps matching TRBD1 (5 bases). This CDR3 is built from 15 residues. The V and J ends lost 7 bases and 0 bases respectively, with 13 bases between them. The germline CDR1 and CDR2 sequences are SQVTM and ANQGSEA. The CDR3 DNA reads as TGCAGCGCCCAGGACACCGACTCTGGGGCCAACGTCCTGACTTTC. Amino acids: CSAQDTDSGANVLTF.

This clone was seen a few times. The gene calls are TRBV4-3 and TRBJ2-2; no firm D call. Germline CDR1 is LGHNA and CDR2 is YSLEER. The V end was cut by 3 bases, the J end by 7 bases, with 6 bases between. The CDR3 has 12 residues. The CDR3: CASSHGVGELFF. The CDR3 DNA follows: TGCGCCAGCAGCCATGGAGTCGGGGAGCTGTTTTTT.

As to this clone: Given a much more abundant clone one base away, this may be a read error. This CDR3 is CASRGLAGADTQYF. The CDR3 DNA reads TGTGCCAGCAGGGGACTAGCGGGAGCAGATACGCAGTATTTT. The J gene is TRBJ2-3, the V gene TRBV7-3, with TRBD2 matching over 14 bases. The CDR3 has 14 amino acids. Germline assignment: CDR1 SGHTA and CDR2 FQGTGA. J lost 4 bases, V lost 6 bases, and 0 bases had no gene match.

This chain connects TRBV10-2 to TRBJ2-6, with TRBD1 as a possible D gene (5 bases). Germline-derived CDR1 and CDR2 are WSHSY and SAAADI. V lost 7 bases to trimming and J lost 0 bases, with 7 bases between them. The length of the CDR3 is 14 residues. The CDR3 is CASNTGSGANVLTF. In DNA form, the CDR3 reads TGCGCCAGCAACACAGGCTCTGGGGCCAACGTCCTGACTTTC.